This is a list of T cell receptor beta chains from one sample in a study of CD8 T cells in ankylosing spondylitis. TCRdb processed the 5' RACE reads anew with MiXCR; each CDR3 protein has one entry. The sample consists of hundreds of thousands of distinct CDR3 sequences, roughly 13% of them appearing once. Sequencing was performed on blood, either unsorted or a sorted T cell fraction (not recorded which). Receptors originate from a male donor with ankylosing spondylitis. Both conserved end residues are part of each CDR3. The D gene is left open where the match is weak. Only part of the rows carry a size: once, few, many, or a class if the clone is expanded.

J gene: TRBJ2-1
D gene: -
clone size: -
V gene: TRBV11-3
CDR3 DNA: TGTGCCAGCAGTTCCATTAATGAGCAGTTCTTC
CDR3 protein: CASSSINEQFF

J gene: TRBJ2-3
D gene: TRBD1
clone size: many
V gene: TRBV29-1
CDR3 DNA: TGCAGCGTTGTACAGGGGGCCGGATGGTCGGCAGATACGCAGTATTTT
CDR3 protein: CSVVQGAGWSADTQYF

J gene: TRBJ2-1
D gene: -
clone size: few
V gene: TRBV2
CDR3 DNA: TGTGCCAGCAGCCGGGACACTCACTACAATGAGCAGTTCTTC
CDR3 protein: CASSRDTHYNEQFF

J gene: TRBJ1-2
D gene: TRBD1
clone size: -
V gene: TRBV7-9
CDR3 DNA: TGTGCCAGCAGCCTGGTTCAGGGGGCCTATGGCTACACCTTC
CDR3 protein: CASSLVQGAYGYTF

J gene: TRBJ1-3
D gene: -
clone size: -
V gene: TRBV13
CDR3 DNA: TGTGCCAGCAGCTTAGAACGGACAGCCTCTGGAAACACCATATATTTT
CDR3 protein: CASSLERTASGNTIYF

J gene: TRBJ1-5
D gene: TRBD1
clone size: few
V gene: TRBV20-1
CDR3 DNA: TGCAGTGCTAGTCCCTCGACAGGGGGCGATCAGCCCCAGCATTTT
CDR3 protein: CSASPSTGGDQPQHF

J gene: TRBJ2-1
D gene: -
clone size: -
V gene: TRBV24-1
CDR3 DNA: TGTGCCACCAGCCTAGGGTCGGGAGAGGGGAATGAGCAGTTCTTC
CDR3 protein: CATSLGSGEGNEQFF

J gene: TRBJ2-1
D gene: -
clone size: -
V gene: TRBV5-1
CDR3 DNA: TGCGCCAGCAGCTTCCAATTACTAGACAGCTACAATGAGCAGTTCTTC
CDR3 protein: CASSFQLLDSYNEQFF

J gene: TRBJ1-1
D gene: TRBD1
clone size: -
V gene: TRBV27
CDR3 DNA: TGTGCCAGCAGTCGGGGACAGGGGGCTCGAGCTTTCTTT
CDR3 protein: CASSRGQGARAFF

J gene: TRBJ2-3
D gene: TRBD2
clone size: -
V gene: TRBV2
CDR3 DNA: TGTGCCAGCACCGAGCCGACTAGCGGCACTAGCACAGATACGCAGTATTTT
CDR3 protein: CASTEPTSGTSTDTQYF

J gene: TRBJ2-1
D gene: TRBD2
clone size: many
V gene: TRBV29-1
CDR3 DNA: TGCAGCGTTGTATCTTTAGCGGGAGGGCCGGGTAATGAGCAGTTCTTC
CDR3 protein: CSVVSLAGGPGNEQFF

J gene: TRBJ2-3
D gene: TRBD2
clone size: few
V gene: TRBV9
CDR3 DNA: TGTGCCAGCAGCGTAGGGGCGGGAGCGGCTAGCACAGATACGCAGTATTTT
CDR3 protein: CASSVGAGAASTDTQYF

J gene: TRBJ1-2
D gene: -
clone size: -
V gene: TRBV27
CDR3 DNA: TGTGCCAGCAGCCCTGCCAAGGCCGGAGGCTACACCTTC
CDR3 protein: CASSPAKAGGYTF

J gene: TRBJ1-1
D gene: TRBD1
clone size: -
V gene: TRBV5-6
CDR3 DNA: TGTGCCAGCAGCTCGTGGGGACAGGGGGCTGCTGAAGCTTTCTTT
CDR3 protein: CASSSWGQGAAEAFF

J gene: TRBJ2-5
D gene: TRBD1
clone size: -
V gene: TRBV7-8
CDR3 DNA: TGTGCCAGCAGCCCGAGAAGGCCACAGGGGGCGCTGGGGGAGACCCAGTACTTC
CDR3 protein: CASSPRRPQGALGETQYF

J gene: TRBJ2-1
D gene: -
clone size: few
V gene: TRBV7-2
CDR3 DNA: TGTGCCAGCAGCTTCTTAGACCGTCGCTCCTACAATGAGCAGTTCTTC
CDR3 protein: CASSFLDRRSYNEQFF

J gene: TRBJ2-1
D gene: -
clone size: few
V gene: TRBV3-1
CDR3 DNA: TGTGCCAGCAGCCGAGTAAGCCTTAGCGGCTTTATACCTGAGCAGTTCTTC
CDR3 protein: CASSRVSLSGFIPEQFF

J gene: TRBJ1-1
D gene: TRBD1
clone size: -
V gene: TRBV3-1
CDR3 DNA: TGTGCCAGCAGCCAAGACAGGGGGGTGAACACTGAAGCTTTCTTT
CDR3 protein: CASSQDRGVNTEAFF

J gene: TRBJ2-7
D gene: TRBD2
clone size: many
V gene: TRBV7-9
CDR3 DNA: TGTGCCAGCACCAGGACTAGCGGGACTAGCGAGCAGTACTTC
CDR3 protein: CASTRTSGTSEQYF

J gene: TRBJ2-3
D gene: TRBD1
clone size: many
V gene: TRBV7-9
CDR3 DNA: TGTGCCATCCTTAAGGACAGGGACGCAGATACGCAGTATTTT
CDR3 protein: CAILKDRDADTQYF

J gene: TRBJ1-2
D gene: -
clone size: few
V gene: TRBV5-1
CDR3 DNA: TGCGCCAGCAGCCCGGGACGGGAGACTTTTGGCTACACCTTC
CDR3 protein: CASSPGRETFGYTF

J gene: TRBJ2-1
D gene: TRBD1
clone size: many
V gene: TRBV29-1
CDR3 DNA: TGCAGCGGCGCGAGGACAGGCAACTACAATGAGCAGTTCTTC
CDR3 protein: CSGARTGNYNEQFF

J gene: TRBJ2-1
D gene: TRBD2
clone size: many
V gene: TRBV12-3/TRBV12-4
CDR3 DNA: TGTGCCAGCAGGATGCGGGAGGGCTCCTACAATGAGCAGTTCTTC
CDR3 protein: CASRMREGSYNEQFF

J gene: TRBJ2-3
D gene: -
clone size: few
V gene: TRBV5-1
CDR3 DNA: TGCGCCAGCAGCTTGGCCGGCCAGGTTAGCACAGATACGCAGTATTTT
CDR3 protein: CASSLAGQVSTDTQYF

J gene: TRBJ1-5
D gene: -
clone size: -
V gene: TRBV20-1
CDR3 DNA: TGCAGTGCCCTTGACAGCCTTAATCAGCCCCAGCATTTT
CDR3 protein: CSALDSLNQPQHF

J gene: TRBJ1-6
D gene: -
clone size: few
V gene: TRBV9
CDR3 DNA: TGTGCCAGCAGCGCAGGAGGCAGGTCACCCCTCCACTTT
CDR3 protein: CASSAGGRSPLHF

J gene: TRBJ2-3
D gene: TRBD2
clone size: -
V gene: TRBV20-1
CDR3 DNA: TGCAGTGCTTTCTCCTCAGCGGGAGGGGGTACAGATACGCAGTATTTT
CDR3 protein: CSAFSSAGGGTDTQYF

J gene: TRBJ2-1
D gene: -
clone size: many
V gene: TRBV24-1
CDR3 DNA: TGTGCCACCAGTGATTTGCCGACTACCGAGCAGTTCTTC
CDR3 protein: CATSDLPTTEQFF

J gene: TRBJ2-7
D gene: -
clone size: few
V gene: TRBV24-1
CDR3 DNA: TGTGCCACCAGTGGTGACCTTATCTACGAGCAGTACTTC
CDR3 protein: CATSGDLIYEQYF

J gene: TRBJ2-1
D gene: -
clone size: -
V gene: TRBV20-1
CDR3 DNA: TGCAGTGCTAGAGGACTAAACAATGAGCAGTTCTTC
CDR3 protein: CSARGLNNEQFF

J gene: TRBJ2-3
D gene: -
clone size: few
V gene: TRBV11-2
CDR3 DNA: TGTGCCAGCAGCTTAGAGAACAGGGACACAGATACGCAGTATTTT
CDR3 protein: CASSLENRDTDTQYF

J gene: TRBJ2-1
D gene: TRBD1
clone size: -
V gene: TRBV7-2
CDR3 DNA: TGTGCCAGCAGGTATACAGGGGGCGCTTACAATGAGCAGTTCTTC
CDR3 protein: CASRYTGGAYNEQFF

J gene: TRBJ1-2
D gene: TRBD1
clone size: once
V gene: TRBV7-9
CDR3 DNA: TGTGCCAGCAGCTTCGAGCGACTGAGGACAGGGGGCTACACCTTC
CDR3 protein: CASSFERLRTGGYTF

J gene: TRBJ1-4
D gene: -
clone size: few
V gene: TRBV5-1
CDR3 DNA: TGCGCCAGCAGCTTGCCCGGGAGGCAACTGTTTTTT
CDR3 protein: CASSLPGRQLFF

J gene: TRBJ2-7
D gene: TRBD1
clone size: many
V gene: TRBV11-2
CDR3 DNA: TGTGCCAGCAGCTGGCCAGGGACAGGAGAAACCTACGAGCAGTACTTC
CDR3 protein: CASSWPGTGETYEQYF

J gene: TRBJ2-2
D gene: -
clone size: -
V gene: TRBV6-2/TRBV6-3
CDR3 DNA: TGTGCCAGCAGCGGGACATCGAACACCGGGGAGCTGTTTTTT
CDR3 protein: CASSGTSNTGELFF

J gene: TRBJ1-1
D gene: -
clone size: -
V gene: TRBV20-1
CDR3 DNA: TGCAGTGCCGCGACAGATATGAACACTGAAGCTTTCTTT
CDR3 protein: CSAATDMNTEAFF

J gene: TRBJ2-4
D gene: -
clone size: -
V gene: TRBV14
CDR3 DNA: TGTGCCAGCAGCCAAGATGGACAGCTAAACATTCAGTACTTC
CDR3 protein: CASSQDGQLNIQYF

J gene: TRBJ1-4
D gene: -
clone size: -
V gene: TRBV3-1
CDR3 DNA: TGTGCCAGCAGCCAAGATATTAAGGGGGCAACTAATGAAAAACTGTTTTTT
CDR3 protein: CASSQDIKGATNEKLFF

J gene: TRBJ1-5
D gene: TRBD1
clone size: many
V gene: TRBV29-1
CDR3 DNA: TGCAGCGTCGGGACAGGGTCCGGGCAGCCCCAGCATTTT
CDR3 protein: CSVGTGSGQPQHF

J gene: TRBJ2-1
D gene: TRBD1
clone size: many
V gene: TRBV12-3/TRBV12-4
CDR3 DNA: TGTGCCAGCAGTTCCTGGGAACAGGGGGCGGGAAATGAGCAGTTCTTC
CDR3 protein: CASSSWEQGAGNEQFF

J gene: TRBJ1-1
D gene: -
clone size: -
V gene: TRBV5-1
CDR3 DNA: TGCGCCAGCAGCTTGGGCCCAGGGCAGGACACTGAAGCTTTCTTT
CDR3 protein: CASSLGPGQDTEAFF

J gene: TRBJ2-5
D gene: -
clone size: -
V gene: TRBV7-9
CDR3 DNA: TGTGCCAGCATCCCGCCAGGTGGGGAGACCCAGTACTTC
CDR3 protein: CASIPPGGETQYF

J gene: TRBJ2-7
D gene: -
clone size: few
V gene: TRBV20-1
CDR3 DNA: TGCAGTGCAGGACATGTAAGCTCCTACGAGCAGTACTTC
CDR3 protein: CSAGHVSSYEQYF

J gene: TRBJ2-1
D gene: TRBD2
clone size: -
V gene: TRBV2
CDR3 DNA: TGTGCCAGCGGGAGGCTAGCGGGATACAATGAGCAGTTCTTC
CDR3 protein: CASGRLAGYNEQFF

J gene: TRBJ1-5
D gene: -
clone size: -
V gene: TRBV30
CDR3 DNA: TGTGCCTGGAGTGTTGGGACCCAAGGTCGGCCCCAGCATTTT
CDR3 protein: CAWSVGTQGRPQHF

J gene: TRBJ2-7
D gene: TRBD2
clone size: few
V gene: TRBV5-1
CDR3 DNA: TGCGCCAGCAGCTCGGGGACTAGCGGGAACTACGAGCAGTACTTC
CDR3 protein: CASSSGTSGNYEQYF